This is a list of T cell receptor beta chains from one sample in a study of blood T cells in healthy people across ages. TCRdb used MiXCR to reprocess the 5' RACE reads, holding one entry per CDR3 protein. The table shows 540,000 or so distinct CDR3 sequences, with around half occurring only once. Sequenced input: blood. All receptors come from a man older than 75 in good health. CDR3s include the opening cysteine and the closing phenylalanine or tryptophan. D genes are given only for firm matches. Expanded clones are given a class, and other clones once, few, many or no size at all.

V gene,J gene,clone size,D gene,CDR3 protein,CDR3 DNA
TRBV6-5,TRBJ1-1,-,-,CASSRLSNTEAFF,TGTGCCAGCAGCAGGCTCTCGAACACTGAAGCTTTCTTT
TRBV7-9,TRBJ2-1,few,TRBD2,CASSERESYNEQFF,TGTGCCAGCAGCGAGCGGGAGTCCTACAATGAGCAGTTCTTC
TRBV5-1,TRBJ2-5,-,-,CASSLSSGETQYF,TGCGCCAGCAGCTTATCTAGTGGGGAGACCCAGTACTTC
TRBV12-3/TRBV12-4,TRBJ1-5,-,-,CASSPDIRREPQHF,TGTGCCAGCAGTCCCGACATCCGGAGGGAGCCCCAGCATTTT
TRBV7-9,TRBJ2-7,-,-,CASSPADALTYEQYF,TGTGCCAGCAGCCCGGCGGACGCGCTTACCTACGAGCAGTACTTC
TRBV28,TRBJ2-7,-,TRBD1,CASSSPGTGGRSYEQYF,TGTGCCAGCAGTTCCCCCGGGACAGGGGGTAGGTCCTACGAGCAGTACTTC
TRBV20-1,TRBJ2-5,-,-,CSAPRARGATQYF,TGCAGTGCCCCTCGGGCTAGGGGAGCGACCCAGTACTTC
TRBV6-5,TRBJ2-7,-,-,CASSYRVTGNNEQYF,TGTGCCAGCAGTTACCGCGTGACAGGAAACAATGAGCAGTACTTC
TRBV24-1,TRBJ1-5,-,TRBD1,CATSQGAGNQPQHF,TGTGCCACCAGTCAGGGGGCCGGCAATCAGCCCCAGCATTTT
TRBV20-1,TRBJ2-3,few,-,CSAAQNSRRGPMDTQYF,TGCAGTGCCGCCCAGAACAGCCGGCGGGGGCCCATGGATACGCAGTATTTT
TRBV5-6,TRBJ1-5,-,TRBD1,CASSLAPGGQPQHF,TGTGCCAGCAGCTTGGCGCCAGGGGGTCAGCCCCAGCATTTT
TRBV5-1,TRBJ2-7,-,-,CAGSLVPGPYEQYF,TGCGCCGGCAGCTTGGTTCCGGGGCCCTACGAGCAGTACTTC
TRBV11-2,TRBJ2-1,few,TRBD1,CASSTPGQGKFF,TGTGCCAGCAGCACGCCGGGACAGGGGAAGTTCTTC
TRBV29-1,TRBJ1-4,-,-,CSVGDRDLPGEKLFF,TGCAGCGTCGGAGACCGGGACTTACCTGGGGAAAAACTGTTTTTT
TRBV27,TRBJ2-7,-,TRBD2,CASSLGASGTLRGEQYF,TGTGCCAGCAGTTTAGGGGCTAGCGGGACCTTGCGGGGCGAGCAGTACTTC
TRBV6-1,TRBJ2-7,-,-,CVSKDSYEQYF,TGTGTCAGCAAAGACAGCTACGAGCAGTACTTC
TRBV6-6,TRBJ1-4,many,-,CASSFRRTTNEKLFF,TGTGCCAGCAGTTTTAGGAGAACAACTAATGAAAAACTGTTTTTT
TRBV27,TRBJ1-2,-,-,CASSLTPYPNYGYTF,TGTGCCAGCAGTTTAACTCCCTATCCTAACTATGGCTACACCTTC
TRBV6-1,TRBJ2-1,-,-,CASTRLGAYNEQFF,TGTGCCAGCACCCGACTCGGGGCCTACAATGAGCAGTTCTTC
TRBV5-1,TRBJ2-1,-,-,CASSLNGGGDEQFF,TGCGCCAGCAGCTTGAACGGGGGTGGGGATGAGCAGTTCTTC
TRBV6-2/TRBV6-3,TRBJ2-7,-,TRBD2,CASSDTSGRAEEQYF,TGTGCCAGCAGCGATACTAGCGGGAGGGCTGAAGAGCAGTACTTC
TRBV20-1,TRBJ2-7,few,-,CSARDGYYEQYF,TGCAGTGCTAGAGATGGGTACTACGAGCAGTACTTC
TRBV7-3,TRBJ2-7,few,TRBD2,CASSFEAGGPYEQYF,TGTGCCAGCAGCTTCGAAGCGGGGGGTCCCTACGAGCAGTACTTC
TRBV4-3,TRBJ2-3,-,-,CASSQSGLNTDTQYF,TGCGCCAGCAGCCAATCCGGACTGAACACAGATACGCAGTATTTT
TRBV3-1,TRBJ2-7,-,-,CASSQNGPSYEQYF,TGTGCCAGCAGCCAAAACGGACCCTCCTACGAGCAGTACTTC
TRBV27,TRBJ1-6,-,-,CASSIAVGFVDNSPLHF,TGTGCCAGCAGTATCGCAGTGGGTTTCGTGGATAATTCACCCCTCCACTTT
TRBV27,TRBJ2-3,-,-,CASSWVGDTQYF,TGTGCCAGCAGTTGGGTGGGAGATACGCAGTATTTT
TRBV7-2,TRBJ2-5,-,TRBD1,CASSRTGPYQETQYF,TGTGCCAGCAGCAGGACAGGGCCGTACCAAGAGACCCAGTACTTC
TRBV19,TRBJ2-1,-,TRBD2,CASTPGLAGATSYNEQFF,TGTGCCAGTACCCCGGGACTAGCGGGGGCCACCTCCTACAATGAGCAGTTCTTC